This TCR beta chain was captured in a study of blood T cells in healthy people across ages. The authors ran a second PCR of 7 to 11 cycles using a sample-barcoded 5' primer and a J-beta primer mix. Carrying 12 random nucleotides, a template-switch adaptor labeled each individual cDNA molecule. Using its own MiXCR run on the 5' RACE reads, TCRdb lists one record per CDR3 protein. The sample includes roughly 800,000 distinct CDR3 sequences, 58% of them seen just once. Sequenced material: blood. This sequence originates from a man aged 30-40 years in good health.

Here the CDR3 DNA reads TGTGCCAGCAGTTTCAACAGGGGGCGGGTCGGGGAGCTGTTTTTT. Protein product: CASSFNRGRVGELFF. The chain employs TRBV28 and TRBJ2-2; 9 nucleotides line up with TRBD1. This CDR3 contains 15 residues. J gave up 7 bases and V 3 bases, and 6 bases lay outside the gene matches. Per the germline V gene, CDR1 is MDHEN and CDR2 is SYDVKM. Full variable domain (missing parts from reference TRBV28 and TRBJ2-2): DVKVTQSSRYLVKRTGEKVFLECVQDMDHENMFWYRQDPGLGLRLIYFSYDVKMKEKGDIPEGYSVSREKKERFSLILESASTNQTSMYLCASSFNRGRVGELFFGEGSRLTVL.